The 5 T cell receptor beta chains reported below all come from one sample, sequenced in a study of identical twins. One entry per CDR3 protein results from TCRdb running MiXCR on the 5' RACE reads. The table records fewer than 250,000 distinct CDR3 sequences, about 7.5% of them present only once. Separately, the same data were catalogued under a study of yellow fever vaccine responses in identical twins.

The sequencing sample was made of CD8+ T cells sorted from blood. These receptors were collected from a woman between 18 and 29 years old in good health.

The chain joins TRBV24-1 to TRBJ2-3; 10 bases map to TRBD1. CDR3 length equals 16 residues. The junction had 5 bases not matched to a gene; V was cut back by 4 bases and J by 2 bases. CDR1 and CDR2 from the germline V gene are KGHDR and SFDVKD. The CDR3 DNA is TGTGCCACCAGTGACCCCGGGACAGGGGTCACAGATACGCAGTATTTT. Its translation: CATSDPGTGVTDTQYF.

This chain links TRBV27 with TRBJ1-1; possibly TRBD1 for D (5 bases). CDR1 MNHEY and CDR2 SMNVEV come from the germline V gene (reference sequence). Trimming left V 5 bases short and J 1 base short, with 8 bases between. The CDR3 is 13 residues long. Here the CDR3 reads CASSTTENTEAFF. The CDR3 DNA reads as TGTGCCAGCAGTACGACAGAGAACACTGAAGCTTTCTTT.

This clonotype was recorded at least ten times. The chain has TRBV5-5 and TRBJ2-5; no firm D call. V shed 4 bases and J shed 1 base, with 14 bases lying between them. The CDR3 loop spans 15 amino acids. Germline V gene sequence: CDR1 SGHKS, CDR2 YYEKEE (reference sequence). The chain's CDR3 is CASSEAPGSQETQYF. The CDR3 region has the DNA TGTGCCAGCAGCGAGGCACCAGGCTCCCAAGAGACCCAGTACTTC.

Ten or more counts support this clonotype. The chain combines TRBV5-5 with TRBJ2-1; unclear D gene. The V end was cut by 3 bases, the J end by 7 bases, with 5 bases between. CDR1 is SGHKS, CDR2 YYEKEE, per germline (reference sequence). This CDR3 is built from 11 residues. The CDR3 sequence: CASSSWNEQFF. The CDR3 DNA reads as TGTGCCAGCAGCTCTTGGAATGAGCAGTTCTTC. The full variable domain, completed using reference TRBV5-5 and TRBJ2-1, is DAGVTQSPTHLIKTRGQQVTLRCSPISGHKSVSWYQQVLGQGPQFIFQYYEKEERGRGNFPDRFSARQFPNYSSELNVNALLLGDSALYLCASSSWNEQFFGPGTRLTVL.

The chain links TRBV28 to TRBJ2-7; TRBD1 might be the D (5 bases). Trimming cost V 9 bases and J 1 base, with 19 bases left between them. The CDR3 length is 15 residues. Germline CDR1 is MDHEN and CDR2 is SYDVKM. CDR3 region: CASDTGTLSSYEQYF. CDR3 DNA: TGTGCCAGTGATACAGGAACCCTATCTTCCTACGAGCAGTACTTC. The whole variable domain, remainder taken from reference TRBV28 and TRBJ2-7, is DVKVTQSSRYLVKRTGEKVFLECVQDMDHENMFWYRQDPGLGLRLIYFSYDVKMKEKGDIPEGYSVSREKKERFSLILESASTNQTSMYLCASDTGTLSSYEQYFGPGTRLTVT.